These 25 T cell receptor beta chains share one sample of origin, sequenced in a study of CD8 T cells in Susac syndrome. Random-hexamer reverse transcription was applied to about 0.45 to 1 ug RNA. TCRdb ran MiXCR on the immunoSEQ multiplex PCR reads and lists one entry per CDR3 protein. Here the sample spans around 99,000 distinct CDR3 sequences, approximately 96% being singletons. The specimen was CD4+ T cells from PBMCs. The receptors were sampled from a human donor in good health.

V and J are TRBV18 and TRBJ1-5; 11 bases align to TRBD1. This CDR3 comprises 15 residues. The germline CDR1 and CDR2 sequences are KGHSH and LQKENI. J lost 6 bases, V lost 4 bases, and 5 bases had no gene match. The CDR3 protein is CASSLGQGATQPQHF. DNA for the CDR3: TGTGCCAGCTCACTTGGACAGGGGGCTACTCAGCCCCAGCATTTT.

The rearrangement links TRBV5-1 to TRBJ2-2, with D perhaps matching TRBD2 (7 bases). This CDR3 contains 14 residues. Germline assignment: CDR1 SGHRS and CDR2 YFSETQ. V dropped 2 bases and J dropped 7 bases, with 12 bases sitting between them. The chain's CDR3 is CASSFRGADGELFF. The CDR3 DNA is TGCGCCAGCAGCTTCCGGGGGGCCGACGGGGAGCTGTTTTTT.

In the case of this clonotype: The junction departs from the called germline gene at one end, perhaps through a read error. The CDR3 spells CASSQDPGSATQFF. In DNA, the CDR3 is TGCGCCAGCAGCCAAGATCCGGGATCGGCTACGCAGTTTTTT. This rearrangement joins TRBV4-3 to TRBJ2-3; D is possibly TRBD2 (5 bases). From germline, CDR1 is LGHNA and CDR2 YSLEER. The CDR3 loop spans 14 amino acids.

This chain links TRBV20-1 with TRBJ2-3; unclear D gene. Trimming pared 0 bases from V and 0 bases from J, leaving 19 bases between. Germline values: CDR1 DFQATT, CDR2 SNEGSKA (reference sequence). The CDR3 consists of 18 residues. Here the CDR3 reads CSARDKRIGSPSTDTQYF. The CDR3 nucleotides read TGCAGTGCTAGAGATAAGAGGATCGGTTCACCTAGCACAGATACGCAGTATTTT.

The CDR3 reads CSGRTGYNEQFF. The DNA for the CDR3 is TGCAGCGGGAGGACTGGCTACAATGAGCAGTTCTTC. The gene calls are TRBV29-1 and TRBJ2-1, with TRBD2 as a possible D gene (5 bases). The CDR3 totals 12 residues. Trimming took 7 bases from V and 3 from J, leaving 10 bases between them. The V gene's germline CDR1 is SQVTM and CDR2 ANQGSEA.

The chain uses TRBV20-1 and TRBJ2-7; 7 bases map to TRBD1. Germline V gene sequence: CDR1 DFQATT, CDR2 SNEGSKA (reference sequence). Trimming cost V 5 bases and J 3 bases; bases outside gene matches: 10. CDR3 length: 14 residues. The DNA of the CDR3 is TGCAGTGCTGCTACCGGGACAGCGAACTACGAGCAGTACTTC. Translation gives CSAATGTANYEQYF.

This clonotype was counted a single time. The chain has TRBV6-6 and TRBJ1-1; the D gene is possibly TRBD1 (5 bases). The CDR3 consists of 12 residues. The germline V and J ends were trimmed by 2 bases and 7 bases, with 8 bases remaining between them. The V gene's germline CDR1 is MNHNY and CDR2 SVGAGI (reference sequence). CDR3 residues: CASSYPGLEAFF. The CDR3 DNA sequence: TGTGCCAGCAGTTACCCGGGACTTGAAGCTTTCTTT.

The CDR3 bases are TGTGCCAGCAGCCCAGCCCGGGGGGAAAAACTGTTTTTT. It is translated as CASSPARGEKLFF. This chain links TRBV27 with TRBJ1-4; D perhaps matches TRBD1 (5 bases). The CDR3 extends over 13 amino acids. Deletions cut 6 bases from V and 8 bases from J, with 13 bases between. Germline lookup yields CDR1 MNHEY and CDR2 SMNVEV (reference sequence).

The chain employs TRBV12-3 or TRBV12-4 and TRBJ2-2; 10 bases fit TRBD1. The V and J ends lost 5 bases and 2 bases, in that order; junction bases with no gene match: 11. CDR3 length: 18 amino acids. CDR3 sequence: CASSLTGTGDFNTGELFF. DNA for the CDR3: TGTGCCAGCAGTCTCACCGGGACAGGGGACTTCAACACCGGGGAGCTGTTTTTT.

The chain links TRBV4-1 to TRBJ1-5; 8 positions match TRBD1. The CDR3 extends over 16 amino acids. V lost 7 bases to trimming and J lost 2 bases; unmatched junction nucleotides: 10. Germline V lookup: CDR1 MGHRA, CDR2 YSYEKL. DNA for the CDR3: TGCGCCAGCACTGCCCACGGGGGACAGGGCAATCAGCCCCAGCATTTT. Protein product: CASTAHGGQGNQPQHF.

The V gene is TRBV15, the J gene TRBJ2-1; D gene unclear. This CDR3 is built from 15 residues. In germline, CDR1 is LNHNV, CDR2 YYDKDF (reference sequence). Trimming shortened V by 0 bases and J by 4 bases, and 10 bases separated the two germline ends. CDR3 in amino acids: CATSRDYSEYNEQFF. In DNA, the CDR3 is TGTGCCACCAGCAGAGATTATTCAGAGTACAATGAGCAGTTCTTC.

The V and J genes are TRBV20-1 and TRBJ2-4; D not resolved. The V gene lost 6 bases and the J gene lost 7 bases, with 19 bases spanning the gap. The CDR3 sequence is 14 residues long. Germline-derived CDR1 and CDR2 are DFQATT and SNEGSKA (reference sequence). CDR3 coding DNA: TGCAGTGCCCCAGACCCCCGGTTTTCGAACATTCAGTACTTC. It specifies CSAPDPRFSNIQYF.

V usage is TRBV30 and J usage is TRBJ2-6; tentatively, D is TRBD2 (6 bases). V lost 0 bases, J lost 0 bases, and 9 bases lay in between. The CDR3 has 16 residues. CDR1 GTSNPN and CDR2 SVGIG come from the germline V gene (reference sequence). Here the CDR3 DNA reads TGTGCCTGGAGTGTACTGGGGGGCTCTGGGGCCAACGTCCTGACTTTC. This gives the protein CAWSVLGGSGANVLTF.

V gene TRBV9 combines with J gene TRBJ1-2; the D is unclear. V lost 1 base and J 2 bases, leaving 9 bases between the germline ends. The CDR3 has 14 residues. The germline gives CDR1 SGDLS, CDR2 YYNGEE. The CDR3 region is CASSVQLGNYGYTF. In nucleotides, the CDR3 is TGTGCCAGCAGCGTACAATTAGGGAACTATGGCTACACCTTC.

The chain employs TRBV20-1 and TRBJ2-7, with 7 bases lining up with TRBD1. The V gene end was trimmed by 0 bases and the J gene end by 0 bases; junction bases not matched to a gene: 8. Germline lookup yields CDR1 DFQATT and CDR2 SNEGSKA (reference sequence). This CDR3 is built from 16 residues. CDR3 sequence: CSARDEDRIRSYEQYF. Written as DNA, the CDR3 is TGCAGTGCTAGAGACGAGGACAGGATCCGCTCCTACGAGCAGTACTTC.

The rearrangement joins TRBV19 to TRBJ2-1; 12 bases are a match to TRBD2. J gave up 1 base and V 1 base, and 8 bases lay outside the gene matches. CDR1 and CDR2 (germline): LNHDA, SQIVND (reference sequence). The length of the CDR3 is 19 residues. CDR3 sequence reads: CASSIASSGGVSSYNEQFF. The CDR3 coding sequence is TGTGCCAGTAGTATAGCATCTAGCGGGGGGGTTAGTTCCTACAATGAGCAGTTCTTC.

The chain uses TRBV5-1 and TRBJ2-2, with 10 bases aligning to TRBD2. Per the germline V gene, CDR1 is SGHRS and CDR2 is YFSETQ. V lost 4 bases, J lost 1 base, and 4 bases stayed unmatched. This CDR3 is built from 16 residues. Here the CDR3 DNA reads TGCGCCAGCAGCACCGCTAGCGGGAGGAACACCGGGGAGCTGTTTTTT. This gives the protein CASSTASGRNTGELFF.

The chain is built from TRBV18 and TRBJ2-5, with no clear D. The CDR3 contains 13 residues. CDR1 and CDR2 (germline): KGHSH, LQKENI. The V and J ends lost 5 bases and 0 bases respectively, with 7 bases between them. CDR3 loop: CASSGSYQETQYF. CDR3 coding DNA: TGTGCCAGCTCAGGGTCCTACCAAGAGACCCAGTACTTC. The whole variable domain, filled in from reference TRBV18 and TRBJ2-5, reads NAGVMQNPRHLVRRRGQEARLRCSPMKGHSHVYWYRQLPEEGLKFMVYLQKENIIDESGMPKERFSAEFPKEGPSILRIQQVVRGDSAAYFCASSGSYQETQYFGPGTRLLVL.

DNA for the CDR3: TGTGCCAGCAGTGAGGAGGGCTCGTCCAATGAGCAGTTCTTC. It codes for CASSEEGSSNEQFF. This chain links TRBV2 with TRBJ2-1, with TRBD2 as a possible D gene (6 bases). This CDR3 spans 14 amino acids. V lost 3 bases to trimming and J lost 6 bases, with 12 bases between them. The germline V gene has CDR1 SNHLY and CDR2 FYNNEI.

The chain couples TRBV4-2 to TRBJ2-1, with 12 bases lining up with TRBD1. V was clipped by 0 bases and J by 8 bases; unmatched bases: 8. The CDR3 sequence is 17 residues long. Germline assignment: CDR1 LGHNA and CDR2 YNFKEQ. Written as DNA, the CDR3 is TGTGCCAGCAGCCAAGATCAGGGACAGGGGGCTCGGTATGAGCAGTTCTTC. It specifies CASSQDQGQGARYEQFF.

This sequence joins TRBV20-1 and TRBJ2-1; the match to TRBD2 covers 12 bases. Germline V gene data show CDR1 as DFQATT and CDR2 as SNEGSKA (reference sequence). V dropped 3 bases and J dropped 7; count of bases not matched to a gene: 7. There are 15 residues in the CDR3. The CDR3 DNA reads TGCAGTGCTAGGCCGCCGGGACTAGCGGGTAATGAGCAGTTCTTC. It translates to CSARPPGLAGNEQFF.

This clonotype was seen a single time. This rearrangement joins TRBV20-1 to TRBJ2-3; 8 positions match TRBD1. Trimming took 1 base from V and 1 from J; bases not matched to a gene: 1. This CDR3 is built from 14 residues. Germline loops: CDR1 DFQATT, CDR2 SNEGSKA (reference sequence). The CDR3 DNA is TGCAGTGCTAGAGTCAGGGGGCGCACAGATACGCAGTATTTT. This encodes CSARVRGRTDTQYF.

V and J are TRBV28 and TRBJ2-7, with 10 bases lining up with TRBD2. With 4 bases clipped from V and 0 bases from J, the junction kept 6 bases outside the gene matches. Germline V CDR1 and CDR2: MDHEN, SYDVKM. CDR3 length: 16 amino acids. CDR3: CASSSSGRRPSYEQYF. Written as DNA, the CDR3 is TGTGCCAGCAGTTCTAGCGGGAGACGCCCCTCCTACGAGCAGTACTTC.

V usage is TRBV9 and J usage is TRBJ1-1, with D possibly TRBD1 on 5 matching bases. Trimming pared 0 bases from V and 2 bases from J, leaving 14 bases between. CDR3 size: 16 residues. CDR1 SGDLS and CDR2 YYNGEE come from the germline V gene. The CDR3 nucleotides read TGTGCCAGCAGCGTAGCTACAGGAGGGAAAAACACTGAAGCTTTCTTT. Protein: CASSVATGGKNTEAFF.

The chain uses TRBV9 and TRBJ2-6; perhaps TRBD1 as D (5 bases). The CDR3 has 16 amino acids. Germline lookup yields CDR1 SGDLS and CDR2 YYNGEE. Trimming took 4 bases from V and 2 from J, leaving 13 bases between them. The CDR3 protein is CASSPAGFPGANVLTF. The CDR3 region has the DNA TGTGCCAGCAGCCCCGCAGGGTTCCCTGGGGCCAACGTCCTGACTTTC. The complete variable domain, with remaining parts taken from reference TRBV9 and TRBJ2-6, reads DSGVTQTPKHLITATGQRVTLRCSPRSGDLSVYWYQQSLDQGLQFLIQYYNGEERAKGNILERFSAQQFPDLHSELNLSSLELGDSALYFCASSPAGFPGANVLTFGAGSRLTVL.